These 24 T cell receptor beta chains were sequenced from one sample in a study of long-term antiretroviral therapy in people with HIV. Sequencing relied on immunoSEQ assay v3.0, run at survey level. Using immunoSEQ multiplex PCR, the repertoire was profiled, and TCRdb retains in-frame clones only, with some absent. The sample has about 24,000 clones; around 80% are singletons. The specimen comprised unsorted PBMCs, sampled 1.2 years after starting antiretroviral therapy. Receptors were obtained from a woman in her thirties or forties with HIV.

This chain uses TRBV27 with TRBJ1-2, with 10 nucleotides matching TRBD1. The CDR3 loop spans 15 amino acids. CDR1 MNHEY and CDR2 SMNVEV come from the germline V gene (reference sequence). After removal of 5 bases from V and 7 bases from J, the junction contained 10 bases not matched to a gene. CDR3 residues: CASSPPGQGKGGYTF. CDR3 bases: TGTGCCAGCAGTCCACCGGGACAGGGGAAGGGTGGCTACACCTTC.

V usage is TRBV30 and J usage is TRBJ1-2; D is unresolved. Germline V gene sequence: CDR1 GTSNPN, CDR2 SVGIG (reference sequence). The CDR3 has 13 amino acids. The V gene lost 2 bases and the J gene lost 7 bases, with 14 bases spanning the gap. The CDR3 reads CAWSPPNIIGYTF. The CDR3 region has the DNA TGTGCCTGGAGTCCTCCAAACATCATTGGCTACACCTTC.

The chain links TRBV6-6 to TRBJ1-1, with D hard to call. With 2 bases removed from V and 1 base from J, the gap between germline ends came to 8 bases. Germline V gene sequence: CDR1 MNHNY, CDR2 SVGAGI (reference sequence). CDR3 size: 14 residues. DNA of the CDR3: TGTGCCAGCAGTTACGTGACTAGGAACACTGAAGCTTTCTTT. Encoded protein: CASSYVTRNTEAFF.

This chain joins TRBV5-6 and TRBJ2-7, with D uncertain. V was trimmed by 2 bases and J by 0 bases, leaving 3 bases between them. The V gene's germline CDR1 is SGHDT and CDR2 YYEEEE. The CDR3 has 12 amino acids. CDR3 amino acids: CASSFSSYEQYF. DNA of the CDR3: TGTGCCAGCAGCTTTTCCTCCTACGAGCAGTACTTC.

This clone was seen a few times. The chain is built from TRBV7-8 and TRBJ1-2; tentatively, D is TRBD1 (6 bases). V was shortened by 0 bases and J by 8 bases, with 13 bases between the two germline ends. Germline V lookup: CDR1 SGHVS, CDR2 FQNEAQ. The CDR3 contains 14 residues. The CDR3 spells CASSLAPDRVGYTF. DNA of the CDR3: TGTGCCAGCAGCTTAGCGCCGGACAGAGTAGGCTACACCTTC.

The rearrangement uses TRBV7-2 and TRBJ2-3; 7 bases fit TRBD2. Germline V gives CDR1 SGHTA, CDR2 FQGNSA. The CDR3 has 13 amino acids. V dropped 5 bases and J dropped 1; count of bases not matched to a gene: 0. This chain's CDR3 is CASSRGGTDTQYF. The CDR3, as DNA: TGTGCCAGCAGCCGGGGGGGCACAGATACGCAGTATTTT.

This clone came up once. The CDR3 DNA reads TGCGCCAGCAGCCAAGATAGGGGGGGACAGGGTAATGAAAAACTGTTTTTT. Translation gives CASSQDRGGQGNEKLFF. This chain joins TRBV4-1 and TRBJ1-4; 9 nucleotides match TRBD1. The CDR3 has 17 residues. Germline V gene sequence: CDR1 MGHRA, CDR2 YSYEKL. V trimming: 0 bases; J trimming: 4 bases; junction bases outside the gene matches: 6.

The chain combines TRBV11-2 with TRBJ2-5; 7 bases are a match to TRBD1. The CDR3 is made up of 16 amino acids. J was trimmed by 2 bases and V by 6 bases; bases with no gene match: 12. Germline assignment: CDR1 SGHAT and CDR2 FQNNGV. The CDR3 DNA sequence: TGTGCCAGCAGTCCTAGGGGTTTGGGACAGCAAGAGACCCAGTACTTC. It encodes CASSPRGLGQQETQYF. The variable domain in full, completed from reference TRBV11-2 and TRBJ2-5, reads EAGVAQSPRYKIIEKRQSVAFWCNPISGHATLYWYQQILGQGPKLLIQFQNNGVVDDSQLPKDRFSAERLKGVDSTLKIQPAKLEDSAVYLCASSPRGLGQQETQYFGPGTRLLVL.

V is TRBV11-3 and J is TRBJ1-2; 9 nucleotides line up with TRBD1. This CDR3 has 15 residues. CDR1 SGHNT and CDR2 YENEEA come from the germline V gene. V lost 3 bases to trimming and J lost 2 bases; unmatched junction nucleotides: 4. This chain's CDR3 is CASSLPGQGNYGYTF. The CDR3 coding sequence is TGTGCCAGCAGCTTGCCTGGACAGGGGAACTATGGCTACACCTTC. Looking up the rest from reference TRBV11-3 and TRBJ1-2 gives the full variable domain: EAGVVQSPRYKIIEKKQPVAFWCNPISGHNTLYWYLQNLGQGPELLIRYENEEAVDDSQLPKDRFSAERLKGVDSTLKIQPAELGDSAVYLCASSLPGQGNYGYTFGSGTRLTVV.

This clone appeared a few times. The genes are TRBV11-2 and TRBJ1-2, with TRBD1 matching 8 bases. Germline V lookup: CDR1 SGHAT, CDR2 FQNNGV. The junction had 3 bases not matched to a gene; V was cut back by 1 base and J by 5 bases. The CDR3 contains 14 residues. CDR3 nucleotide sequence: TGTGCCAGCAGCTTAGGGACAGGGAATTATGGCTACACCTTC. This translates into CASSLGTGNYGYTF.

This chain links TRBV5-1 with TRBJ2-2; 14 nucleotides align to TRBD2. V gave up 5 bases and J gave up 7 bases; unmatched junction bases: 7. Germline values: CDR1 SGHRS, CDR2 YFSETQ. The CDR3 extends over 16 amino acids. CDR3 in amino acids: CASSLGLAGGFGELFF. CDR3 sequence (DNA): TGCGCCAGCAGTCTTGGACTAGCGGGGGGTTTCGGGGAGCTGTTTTTT.

The V call is TRBV12-5, the J call TRBJ2-1; a possible D gene is TRBD1 (5 bases). CDR3 length: 16 residues. Germline V gene data show CDR1 as LGHNT and CDR2 as FRNRAP. Trimming took 4 bases from V and 2 from J, leaving 15 bases between them. This CDR3 reads CASGSGLVGAYNEQFF. CDR3 coding DNA: TGTGCTAGTGGTTCAGGGCTCGTAGGGGCCTACAATGAGCAGTTCTTC.

The chain employs TRBV5-4 and TRBJ2-1, with TRBD1 as a possible D gene (6 bases). CDR3 length: 15 amino acids. CDR1 SGHNT and CDR2 YYREEE come from the germline V gene (reference sequence). Between the trimmed V and J ends, which lost 6 bases and 8 bases, there was a span of 21 bases. The CDR3: CASTRGETGLDEQFF. The DNA for the CDR3 is TGTGCCAGCACCAGGGGAGAAACAGGGTTGGATGAGCAGTTCTTC.

V usage is TRBV7-9 and J usage is TRBJ1-2; TRBD1 aligns across 8 bases. CDR1 is SEHNR and CDR2 is FQNEAQ in the germline V gene (reference sequence). V trimming: 3 bases; J trimming: 7 bases; junction bases outside the gene matches: 4. The CDR3 spans 13 residues. CDR3: CASSFSGGRGYTF. For the CDR3, the DNA is TGTGCCAGCAGCTTTTCAGGGGGCCGTGGCTACACCTTC.

This chain connects TRBV6-4 to TRBJ2-1; 8 bases line up with TRBD2. This CDR3 has 15 amino acids. Per germline, CDR1 MRHNA and CDR2 SNTAGT. V shed 0 bases and J 4 bases; nucleotides not matched to a gene: 2. In DNA form, the CDR3 reads TGTGCCAGCAGTGACTCCCGGGAGGGGTACAATGAGCAGTTCTTC. This codes for CASSDSREGYNEQFF.

The chain joins TRBV14 to TRBJ2-3, with D perhaps TRBD1 (6 bases). Deletions cut 5 bases from V and 0 bases from J, with 15 bases between. Germline CDR1 SGHDN, CDR2 FVKESK. The CDR3 loop spans 16 amino acids. CDR3 sequence: CASSASWGLSTDTQYF. For the CDR3, the DNA is TGTGCCAGCAGCGCGAGTTGGGGGCTTAGCACAGATACGCAGTATTTT. Full variable domain (remainder filled in from reference TRBV14 and TRBJ2-3): EAGVTQFPSHSVIEKGQTVTLRCDPISGHDNLYWYRRVMGKEIKFLLHFVKESKQDESGMPNNRFLAERTGGTYSTLKVQPAELEDSGVYFCASSASWGLSTDTQYFGPGTRLTVL.

The CDR3: CASSFSSGLAKNIQYF. CDR3 in DNA: TGTGCCAGCAGCTTCTCCAGCGGATTAGCCAAAAACATTCAGTACTTC. V and J are TRBV7-9 and TRBJ2-4, with a possible D match to TRBD2 (5 bases). The CDR3 sequence is 16 residues long. Germline V gene lookup returns CDR1 SEHNR and CDR2 FQNEAQ (reference sequence). V was shortened by 3 bases and J by 0 bases, with 12 bases between the two germline ends.

The chain has TRBV6-5 and TRBJ2-7; possibly TRBD2 for D (6 bases). Germline CDR1 is MNHEY and CDR2 is SVGAGI. The V end lost 0 bases, the J end lost 2 bases, and 11 bases lay between the germline ends. The CDR3 spans 15 residues. CDR3 in amino acids: CASSYSPGGTYEQYF. In nucleotides, the CDR3 is TGTGCCAGCAGTTACTCCCCCGGAGGGACCTACGAGCAGTACTTC.

The chain couples TRBV7-9 to TRBJ2-7; possible D gene TRBD2, 5 bases. Germline V lookup: CDR1 SEHNR, CDR2 FQNEAQ (reference sequence). Deletions cut 0 bases from V and 9 bases from J, with 15 bases between. The CDR3 contains 14 residues. As DNA, the CDR3 is TGTGCCAGCAGCTTAGCGAACGGGGTAAAGGGGCAGTACTTC. Translated: CASSLANGVKGQYF.

This chain links TRBV19 with TRBJ1-1; possibly TRBD1 for D (5 bases). Germline CDR1 and CDR2: LNHDA and SQIVND (reference sequence). Trimming removed 5 bases at V and 4 bases at J, with 14 bases between. The CDR3 is 14 residues long. The CDR3, as DNA: TGTGCCAGTAGTTCCAACAGGCCGAGCACTGAAGCTTTCTTT. Its protein is CASSSNRPSTEAFF.

In this sample, this clone is medium-sized (0.01 to 0.1%). The chain is built from TRBV2 and TRBJ2-7; tentative D call: TRBD2 (5 bases). Germline V gene data show CDR1 as SNHLY and CDR2 as FYNNEI. The CDR3 runs 14 residues. V lost 7 bases and J 1 base, leaving 14 bases between the germline ends. The CDR3 reads CASITLALSYEQYF. The DNA for the CDR3 is TGTGCCAGCATAACGTTAGCGCTATCCTACGAGCAGTACTTC.

The genes are TRBV5-6 and TRBJ2-3, with 12 bases that match TRBD2. This CDR3 is built from 16 residues. Trimming took 4 bases from V and 2 from J; bases not matched to a gene: 5. Germline lookup yields CDR1 SGHDT and CDR2 YYEEEE. This chain's CDR3 is CASSHLAGGLTDTQYF. The CDR3 DNA reads as TGTGCCAGCAGCCACCTAGCGGGGGGGCTCACAGATACGCAGTATTTT. Looking up the rest from reference TRBV5-6 and TRBJ2-3 gives the full variable domain: DAGVTQSPTHLIKTRGQQVTLRCSPKSGHDTVSWYQQALGQGPQFIFQYYEEEERQRGNFPDRFSGHQFPNYSSELNVNALLLGDSALYLCASSHLAGGLTDTQYFGPGTRLTVL.

The chain is built from TRBV14 and TRBJ2-2, with D tentatively TRBD1 or TRBD2 (5 bases each). V was clipped by 1 base and J by 2 bases, with 8 bases between them. The CDR3 is made up of 15 amino acids. CDR1 and CDR2 from the germline V gene are SGHDN and FVKESK. The CDR3 here is CASSQGDRNTGELFF. In DNA form, the CDR3 reads TGTGCCAGCAGCCAAGGGGACCGTAACACCGGGGAGCTGTTTTTT.

This chain uses TRBV4-1 with TRBJ2-1; D might be TRBD1 (6 bases). The CDR3 runs to 13 residues. Germline CDR1 is MGHRA and CDR2 is YSYEKL. The V gene lost 4 bases and the J gene lost 10 bases, with 14 bases spanning the gap. CDR3 residues: CASSPRYGTEQFF. CDR3 in DNA: TGCGCCAGCAGCCCAAGGTACGGGACAGAGCAGTTCTTC.